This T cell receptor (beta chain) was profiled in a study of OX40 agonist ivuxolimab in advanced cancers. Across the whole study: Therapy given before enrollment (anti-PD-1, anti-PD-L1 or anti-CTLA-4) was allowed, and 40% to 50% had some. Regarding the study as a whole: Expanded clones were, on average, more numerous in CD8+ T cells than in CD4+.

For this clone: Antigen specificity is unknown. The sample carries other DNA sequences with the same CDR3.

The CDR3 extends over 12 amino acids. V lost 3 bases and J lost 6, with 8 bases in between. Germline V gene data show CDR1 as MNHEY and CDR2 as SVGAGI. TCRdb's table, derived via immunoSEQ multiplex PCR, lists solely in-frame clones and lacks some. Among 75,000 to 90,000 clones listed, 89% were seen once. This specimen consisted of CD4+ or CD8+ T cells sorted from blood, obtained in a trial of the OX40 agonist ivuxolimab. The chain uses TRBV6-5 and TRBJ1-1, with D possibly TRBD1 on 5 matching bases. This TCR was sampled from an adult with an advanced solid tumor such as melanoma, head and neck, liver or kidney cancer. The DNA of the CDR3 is TGTGCCAGCAGTTATAGGGGTGCTGAAGCTTTCTTT. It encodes CASSYRGAEAFF.